What follows are 17 T cell receptor beta chains derived from one specimen sequenced in a study of PD-1 blockade in classical Hodgkin lymphoma (dated by TCRdb to about 2020). Receptor amplification or capture employed the immunoSEQ multiplex PCR assay. The table comes from immuneACCESS by way of TCRdb, which keeps in-frame sequences with V and J called. Part of the clones is missing from these tables; in studies checked, under half for an unresolved V gene and the rest for unknown reasons. The sample profile shows about 110,000 clones; nearly 90% of them were found once. The leading ten clones occupy less than 20% of the sample. The time point label, read with the paper, signifies: cycle 2 day 1 (C2D1) of nivolumab. All trial patients had relapsed after autologous stem cell transplantation, with cohorts A, B and C differing in prior brentuximab vedotin exposure. Here the sequenced sample was peripheral blood mononuclear cells (PBMCs), taken before the second cycle of nivolumab. These TCRs come from a human donor with classical Hodgkin lymphoma.

The chain has TRBV15 and TRBJ1-4; 9 bases map to TRBD1. The CDR3 totals 15 residues. J was trimmed by 8 bases and V by 5 bases; bases with no gene match: 9. Germline V gives CDR1 LNHNV, CDR2 YYDKDF (reference sequence). The CDR3 bases are TGTGCCACCAGCGGATTACAGGGGGCGCCGGAAAAACTGTTTTTT. Translated: CATSGLQGAPEKLFF.

The chain joins TRBV2 to TRBJ1-5; D unclear. The length of the CDR3 is 16 residues. Trimming cost V 0 bases and J 0 bases, with 9 bases left between them. The germline V gene encodes CDR1 SNHLY and CDR2 FYNNEI. The CDR3 DNA follows: TGTGCCAGCAGTGAAGCGCGGTCAGATAGCAATCAGCCCCAGCATTTT. This translates into CASSEARSDSNQPQHF.

This rearrangement joins TRBV27 to TRBJ2-4, with TRBD2 matching 11 bases. Germline trimming cut 2 bases from V and 0 bases from J; bases unmatched to any gene: 21. From germline, CDR1 is MNHEY and CDR2 SMNVEV (reference sequence). This CDR3 spans 23 amino acids. The CDR3 DNA sequence: TGTGCCAGCAGTTTAAAACTAGCGGGAGTTCTCCCTCTCTTGAGAATAGCCAAAAACATTCAGTACTTC. Translation: CASSLKLAGVLPLLRIAKNIQYF.

V is TRBV5-5 and J is TRBJ2-3, with D perhaps TRBD1 or TRBD2 (6 bases each). The V end was cut by 3 bases, the J end by 6 bases, with 17 bases between. CDR3 size: 15 residues. Germline V gives CDR1 SGHKS, CDR2 YYEKEE (reference sequence). DNA of the CDR3: TGTGCCAGCAGCTCGGGGGCCAACTCAGCGGATACGCAGTATTTT. Protein: CASSSGANSADTQYF.

The chain uses TRBV7-9 and TRBJ2-1, with 10 nucleotides matching TRBD1. V lost 7 bases and J lost 5; bases outside the gene matches: 8. The CDR3 has 15 amino acids. Germline CDR1 and CDR2: SEHNR and FQNEAQ (reference sequence). The CDR3 sequence: CASILTGGADNEQFF. The CDR3 DNA reads as TGTGCCAGCATCTTGACAGGGGGCGCCGACAATGAGCAGTTCTTC. Using reference TRBV7-9 and TRBJ2-1 for the parts outside the CDR3, the full variable domain is DTGVSQNPRHKITKRGQNVTFRCDPISEHNRLYWYRQTLGQGPEFLTYFQNEAQLEKSRLLSDRFSAERPKGSFSTLEIQRTEQGDSAMYLCASILTGGADNEQFFGPGTRLTVL.

Regarding this clone: The sample has other DNA sequences that encode this CDR3 too. This sequence joins TRBV4-3 and TRBJ2-7; D is tentatively TRBD1 or TRBD2 (6 bases each). The germline V gene has CDR1 LGHNA and CDR2 YSLEER. Trimming shortened V by 4 bases and J by 7 bases, and 26 bases separated the two germline ends. The CDR3 contains 17 residues. The CDR3 is CASSRAPGSQGGQEQYF. The CDR3 bases are TGCGCCAGCAGCCGCGCACCCGGTTCACAGGGAGGCCAGGAGCAGTACTTC.

This clone occurred once. This chain connects TRBV27 to TRBJ2-1, with TRBD2 identical over 7 bases. CDR3 length: 14 residues. V lost 3 bases, J lost 8 bases, and 7 bases stayed unmatched. Germline CDR1 and CDR2: MNHEY and SMNVEV (reference sequence). CDR3 coding DNA: TGTGCCAGCAGTTTGAGCGGGGTGGGCTATGAGCAGTTCTTC. It is translated as CASSLSGVGYEQFF.

This clone showed up just once. The V and J genes are TRBV4-1 and TRBJ2-2; D possibly corresponds to TRBD1 (5 bases). The CDR3 covers 16 residues. The germline CDR1 and CDR2 sequences are MGHRA and YSYEKL. The germline V and J ends were trimmed by 0 bases and 4 bases, with 12 bases remaining between them. The CDR3 nucleotides are TGCGCCAGCAGCCAAGATAGGGGCAGATTCACCGGGGAGCTGTTTTTT. This encodes CASSQDRGRFTGELFF.

J is TRBJ1-1 and V is TRBV10-3; D not resolved. V was trimmed by 0 bases and J by 4 bases, leaving 3 bases between them. Germline loops: CDR1 ENHRY, CDR2 SYGVKD. This CDR3 comprises 12 residues. The CDR3 spells CAISESSTEAFF. CDR3 DNA: TGTGCCATCAGTGAGTCTTCCACTGAAGCTTTCTTT.

J is TRBJ2-4 and V is TRBV27; no clear D gene. Deletions cut 4 bases from V and 0 bases from J, with 4 bases between. The germline V gene encodes CDR1 MNHEY and CDR2 SMNVEV (reference sequence). This CDR3 spans 13 amino acids. CDR3 loop: CASSSLAKNIQYF. In DNA, the CDR3 is TGTGCCAGCAGTTCACTAGCCAAAAACATTCAGTACTTC.

The CDR3 DNA reads TGTGCCAGCAGTGATTTAGCGGGATCGAATGAGCAGTTCTTC. Its translation is CASSDLAGSNEQFF. The rearrangement uses TRBV2 and TRBJ2-1, with 8 bases identical to TRBD2. Germline values: CDR1 SNHLY, CDR2 FYNNEI. V lost 3 bases, J lost 7 bases, and 5 bases stayed unmatched. The CDR3 consists of 14 residues. The full variable domain, with the rest looked up from reference TRBV2 and TRBJ2-1, is EPEVTQTPSHQVTQMGQEVILRCVPISNHLYFYWYRQILGQKVEFLVSFYNNEISEKSEIFDDQFSVERPDGSNFTLKIRSTKLEDSAMYFCASSDLAGSNEQFFGPGTRLTVL.

This chain uses TRBV10-2 with TRBJ1-5; 9 bases align to TRBD1. After removal of 5 bases from V and 3 bases from J, the junction contained 5 bases not matched to a gene. Germline CDR1 is WSHSY and CDR2 is SAAADI. CDR3 length equals 15 residues. The chain's CDR3 is CASSSTGGLNQPQHF. The CDR3, as DNA: TGCGCCAGCAGTTCCACAGGGGGCCTCAATCAGCCCCAGCATTTT.

This sequence joins TRBV4-2 and TRBJ1-1; no definite D call. V lost 0 bases and J 1 base, leaving 18 bases between the germline ends. The CDR3 sequence is 18 residues long. Germline V gene data show CDR1 as LGHNA and CDR2 as YNFKEQ. Written as DNA, the CDR3 is TGTGCCAGCAGCCAAGATACTCATCGGACTGTCGGGAACACTGAAGCTTTCTTT. Protein sequence: CASSQDTHRTVGNTEAFF.

V gene TRBV21-1 combines with J gene TRBJ2-7. TRBV21-1 is flagged as a pseudogene. CDR3 length equals 14 residues. Written as DNA, the CDR3 is TGTGCCAGCAGCTTCCGGGCCCCGCCCGGCGAGCAGTACTTC. Translated: CASSFRAPPGEQYF.

The J gene is TRBJ2-1, the V gene TRBV5-5; 11 bases are a match to TRBD2. CDR3 length: 16 residues. The germline gives CDR1 SGHKS, CDR2 YYEKEE (reference sequence). With V trimmed by 2 bases and J by 6 bases, 7 bases remained unmatched. CDR3 in amino acids: CASSFHGGLAANEQFF. The CDR3 nucleotides are TGTGCCAGCAGCTTTCACGGGGGACTAGCGGCCAATGAGCAGTTCTTC.

The gene calls are TRBV7-6 and TRBJ2-3, with TRBD2 identical over 12 bases. The CDR3 is made up of 17 amino acids. Per germline, CDR1 SGHVS and CDR2 FNYEAQ. With 5 bases clipped from V and 4 bases from J, the junction kept 10 bases outside the gene matches. The DNA of the CDR3 is TGTGCCAGCAGCCCTCAGCCTAGCGGGGGGGGGCCAGATACGCAGTATTTT. Translating it yields CASSPQPSGGGPDTQYF.

This clone was found a few times. This rearrangement joins TRBV9 to TRBJ1-1; D gene uncertain. The CDR3 contains 13 residues. V was pared by 0 bases and J by 8 bases, with 11 bases between. The germline V gene encodes CDR1 SGDLS and CDR2 YYNGEE. CDR3 amino acids: CASSVVAGPEAFF. CDR3 DNA sequence: TGTGCCAGCAGCGTAGTGGCAGGACCAGAAGCTTTCTTT.